This TCR beta chain was recovered during a study of blood T cell repertoires in COVID-19. Study-level background: The United States, Italy and Spain were the sources of the acute and convalescent COVID-19 samples. The cDNA or gDNA used as material had been derived from T cells, B-cell-depleted T cells, or PBMCs.

Sequencing was performed with immunoSEQ multiplex PCR; in TCRdb, only in-frame clones are kept and a portion is missing. The data show 110,000 or so clones, 80% to 90% seen once. This clone was detected only once. Trimming removed 6 bases at V and 1 base at J, with 4 bases between. The CDR3 totals 12 residues. The germline V gene has CDR1 SGHRS and CDR2 YFSETQ. The chain combines TRBV5-1 with TRBJ2-2; D gene unclear. Sequenced material: peripheral blood. This TCR was recovered from a woman aged 50 to 60 with acute or convalescent COVID-19. The CDR3 DNA reads as TGCGCCAGCATCGGGAACACCGGGGAGCTGTTTTTT. Protein product: CASIGNTGELFF.